Following are 21 T cell receptor beta chains from one sample sequenced in a study of blood T cell repertoires in COVID-19. Assay: immunoSEQ multiplex PCR; the TCRdb copy retains only in-frame clones and omits some. The data show 55,000 to 65,000 clones, about 80% seen once. The material sequenced was peripheral blood. These receptors were collected from a man in his sixties with acute or convalescent COVID-19.

The table lists this clone with a count of one. The chain couples TRBV6-5 to TRBJ1-3; 9 nucleotides line up with TRBD1. Germline assignment: CDR1 MNHEY and CDR2 SVGAGI. CDR3 length: 15 residues. Trimming removed 5 bases from V and 3 bases from J; junction bases left unmatched: 5. The CDR3 region is CASSQQGAGGNTIYF. The CDR3 DNA is TGTGCCAGCAGTCAACAGGGGGCCGGTGGAAACACCATATATTTT.

The V gene is TRBV5-6, the J gene TRBJ2-3; a possible D gene is TRBD1 (6 bases). Germline assignment: CDR1 SGHDT and CDR2 YYEEEE. The V and J ends lost 6 bases and 9 bases respectively, with 14 bases between them. The CDR3 runs to 12 residues. The CDR3 sequence: CASTDTGWTQYF. Here the CDR3 DNA reads TGTGCCAGCACCGACACAGGGTGGACGCAGTATTTT.

V usage is TRBV2 and J usage is TRBJ1-2; D remains ambiguous. V was cut by 2 bases and J by 0 bases, with 4 bases left in between. From germline, CDR1 is SNHLY and CDR2 FYNNEI. This CDR3 is built from 13 residues. The CDR3 loop is CASSERPNYGYTF. In DNA, the CDR3 is TGTGCCAGCAGTGAACGTCCTAACTATGGCTACACCTTC.

The V gene is TRBV5-1, the J gene TRBJ1-3, with D tentatively TRBD1 (5 bases). V was pared by 1 base and J by 2 bases, with 16 bases between. Germline CDR1 SGHRS, CDR2 YFSETQ. The CDR3 has 17 residues. The CDR3 protein is CASSLLSGREAGNTIYF. As DNA, the CDR3 is TGCGCCAGCAGCTTGTTATCTGGCAGGGAGGCTGGAAACACCATATATTTT.

The rearrangement joins TRBV30 to TRBJ1-2; D is perhaps TRBD1 (5 bases). V was clipped by 6 bases and J by 1 base, with 6 bases between them. Germline V gene data show CDR1 as GTSNPN and CDR2 as SVGIG (reference sequence). The CDR3 covers 11 residues. CDR3 bases: TGTGCCTGTGACAGTAACTATGGCTACACCTTC. Translated, it gives CACDSNYGYTF.

This clone was observed a handful of times. This chain links TRBV18 with TRBJ1-1; D is perhaps TRBD1 (6 bases). Germline V gives CDR1 KGHSH, CDR2 LQKENI. The CDR3 has 15 amino acids. Trimming removed 5 bases from V and 1 base from J, with 14 bases in between. This CDR3 is CASSKQGRENTEAFF. CDR3 DNA sequence: TGTGCCAGCTCAAAACAGGGTCGGGAGAACACTGAAGCTTTCTTT.

The CDR3 reads CASTLGSSYNEQFF. In DNA form, the CDR3 reads TGTGCCAGCACTCTAGGAAGCTCCTACAATGAGCAGTTCTTC. The V gene is TRBV5-8, the J gene TRBJ2-1; D is ambiguous. Germline V gene sequence: CDR1 SGHTS, CDR2 YDEGEE. The length of the CDR3 is 14 residues. V lost 6 bases, J lost 0 bases, and 10 bases lay in between.

The chain links TRBV18 to TRBJ1-2; tentatively, D is TRBD1 (5 bases). CDR1 is KGHSH, CDR2 LQKENI, per germline. Trimming took off 3 bases at V and 7 bases at J, with 9 bases between the two ends. The CDR3 is made up of 12 amino acids. The CDR3 sequence: CASSPQGGGYTF. CDR3 DNA sequence: TGTGCCAGCTCACCCCAGGGCGGTGGCTACACCTTC.

The chain uses TRBV5-4 and TRBJ2-1; 15 nucleotides match TRBD2. J lost 3 bases, V lost 4 bases, and 2 bases had no gene match. In germline, CDR1 is SGHNT, CDR2 YYREEE (reference sequence). The CDR3 contains 16 residues. CDR3 bases: TGTGCCAGCAGCACGGGACTAGCGGGGGGCTACAATGAGCAGTTCTTC. It translates to CASSTGLAGGYNEQFF.

The chain carries TRBV29-1 and TRBJ2-2; 7 bases line up with TRBD2. This CDR3 has 13 residues. Germline lookup yields CDR1 SQVTM and CDR2 ANQGSEA. V gave up 4 bases and J gave up 4 bases; unmatched junction bases: 3. CDR3: CSVVRGGTGELFF. In nucleotides, the CDR3 is TGCAGCGTTGTCCGCGGGGGCACCGGGGAGCTGTTTTTT.

CDR3 in amino acids: CASSVGDSSGNTIYF. CDR3 nucleotides: TGTGCCAGCAGCGTAGGGGACAGCTCTGGAAACACCATATATTTT. The chain couples TRBV9 to TRBJ1-3; 7 bases match TRBD1. This CDR3 is 15 amino acids long. V was pared by 0 bases and J by 0 bases, with 0 bases of the junction left unmatched. CDR1 is SGDLS and CDR2 is YYNGEE in the germline V gene.

The genes are TRBV24-1 and TRBJ1-1; 9 bases line up with TRBD1. CDR1 is KGHDR and CDR2 is SFDVKD in the germline V gene. CDR3 length equals 13 residues. V was clipped by 4 bases and J by 7 bases; unmatched bases: 3. The CDR3 bases are TGTGCCACCAGTGACCTGACAGGGGGTGAAGCTTTCTTT. Translated: CATSDLTGGEAFF.

The rearrangement joins TRBV30 to TRBJ1-5; possibly TRBD1 for D (6 bases). Trimming took 0 bases from V and 7 from J, leaving 10 bases between them. Germline V lookup: CDR1 GTSNPN, CDR2 SVGIG (reference sequence). The CDR3 sequence is 13 residues long. The CDR3 sequence: CAWSVRGEQPQHF. CDR3 nucleotide sequence: TGTGCCTGGAGTGTCAGGGGAGAGCAGCCCCAGCATTTT. Variable domain in full (rest from reference TRBV30 and TRBJ1-5): SQTIHQWPATLVQPVGSPLSLECTVEGTSNPNLYWYRQAAGRGLQLLFYSVGIGQISSEVPQNLSASRPQDRQFILSSKKLLLSDSGFYLCAWSVRGEQPQHFGDGTRLSIL.

This chain links TRBV4-1 with TRBJ1-3; TRBD1 might be the D (5 bases). The ends were cut back, 1 base at V and 2 bases at J, with 9 bases in the middle. The CDR3 loop spans 15 amino acids. Germline V gene data show CDR1 as MGHRA and CDR2 as YSYEKL. The CDR3 here is CASSQVGGAGNTIYF. CDR3 nucleotides: TGCGCCAGCAGCCAAGTTGGGGGGGCTGGAAACACCATATATTTT.

The chain joins TRBV11-2 to TRBJ1-2; 7 bases are shared with TRBD1. V was pared by 1 base and J by 10 bases, with 3 bases of the junction left unmatched. The CDR3 is made up of 12 amino acids. The germline CDR1 and CDR2 sequences are SGHAT and FQNNGV. CDR3 sequence reads: CASSLAQGIYTF. The CDR3 region has the DNA TGTGCCAGCAGCTTAGCACAGGGGATCTACACCTTC.

This chain joins TRBV5-1 and TRBJ1-6; 7 nucleotides agree with TRBD1. Per germline, CDR1 SGHRS and CDR2 YFSETQ. CDR3 size: 12 residues. V shed 2 bases and J 14 bases; nucleotides not matched to a gene: 4. CDR3 residues: CASSFQGEALHF. The CDR3 region has the DNA TGCGCCAGCAGCTTCCAGGGGGAGGCCCTCCACTTT.

The V gene is TRBV7-9, the J gene TRBJ1-1; D unresolved. This CDR3 region has 13 residues. V was trimmed by 5 bases and J by 5 bases, leaving 12 bases between them. Germline V lookup: CDR1 SEHNR, CDR2 FQNEAQ (reference sequence). In DNA, the CDR3 is TGTGCCAGCAGCCCCACCCCGGGGACTGAAGCTTTCTTT. It specifies CASSPTPGTEAFF.

CDR3 sequence reads: CASSPKTGRRANYGYTF. The CDR3 DNA reads TGTGCCAGCAGCCCCAAGACAGGGCGCCGAGCTAACTATGGCTACACCTTC. This chain links TRBV11-2 with TRBJ1-2; TRBD1 agrees at 7 bases. This CDR3 has 17 residues. V was pared by 5 bases and J by 0 bases, with 12 bases of the junction left unmatched. The germline gives CDR1 SGHAT, CDR2 FQNNGV.

This clone turned up a few times. The gene calls are TRBV19 and TRBJ1-1; 9 bases agree with TRBD1. V lost 7 bases and J lost 1; bases outside the gene matches: 7. Germline V gene sequence: CDR1 LNHDA, CDR2 SQIVND (reference sequence). This CDR3 is built from 15 residues. The CDR3 loop reads CASTAPGQGNTEAFF. Here the CDR3 DNA reads TGTGCCAGTACCGCCCCGGGACAGGGGAACACTGAAGCTTTCTTT.

This chain uses TRBV6-1 with TRBJ1-2; D gene unclear. CDR1 and CDR2 (germline): MNHNS, SASEGT. V lost 0 bases and J lost 9, with 17 bases in between. The CDR3 sequence is 15 residues long. For the CDR3, the DNA is TGTGCCAGCAGTGAAGCCCTAGGAAGGATGGAGCGCTACACCTTC. It encodes CASSEALGRMERYTF.

The chain joins TRBV30 to TRBJ2-2; 9 bases are shared with TRBD1. The CDR3 length is 15 residues. Germline values: CDR1 GTSNPN, CDR2 SVGIG (reference sequence). The J segment lost 5 bases and the V segment lost 2 bases, leaving 6 bases of the junction unmatched. The CDR3 nucleotides are TGTGCCTGGAGTACTGGACAGGGGCTTACCGGGGAGCTGTTTTTT. Protein product: CAWSTGQGLTGELFF.